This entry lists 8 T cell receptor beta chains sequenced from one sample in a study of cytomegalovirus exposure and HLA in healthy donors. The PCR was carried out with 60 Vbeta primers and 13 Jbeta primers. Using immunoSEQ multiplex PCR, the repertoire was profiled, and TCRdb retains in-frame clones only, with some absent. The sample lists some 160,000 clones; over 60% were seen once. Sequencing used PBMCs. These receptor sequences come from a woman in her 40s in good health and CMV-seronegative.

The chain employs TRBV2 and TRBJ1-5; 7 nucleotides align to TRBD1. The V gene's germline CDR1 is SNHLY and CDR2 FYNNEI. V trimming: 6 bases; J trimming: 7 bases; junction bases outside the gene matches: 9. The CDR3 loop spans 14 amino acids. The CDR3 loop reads CASSLDREDQPQHF. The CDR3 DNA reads TGTGCCAGCAGCCTAGACAGGGAGGACCAGCCCCAGCATTTT.

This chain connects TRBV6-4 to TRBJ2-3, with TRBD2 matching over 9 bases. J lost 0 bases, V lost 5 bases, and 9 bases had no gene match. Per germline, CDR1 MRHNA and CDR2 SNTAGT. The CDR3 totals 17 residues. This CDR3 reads CASSPLAGASSTDTQYF. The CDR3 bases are TGTGCCAGCAGTCCCTTAGCGGGGGCCTCTAGCACAGATACGCAGTATTTT.

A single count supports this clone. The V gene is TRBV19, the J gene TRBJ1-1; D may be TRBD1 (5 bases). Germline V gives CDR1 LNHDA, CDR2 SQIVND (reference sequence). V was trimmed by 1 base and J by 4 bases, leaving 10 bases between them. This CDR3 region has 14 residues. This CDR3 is CASSIGQGPTEAFF. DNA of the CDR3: TGTGCCAGTAGTATAGGGCAGGGTCCCACTGAAGCTTTCTTT.

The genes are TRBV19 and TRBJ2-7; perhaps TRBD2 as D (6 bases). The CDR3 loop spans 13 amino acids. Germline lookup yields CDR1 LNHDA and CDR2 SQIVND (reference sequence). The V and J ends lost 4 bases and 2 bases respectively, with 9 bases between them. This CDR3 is CASSKGTPYEQYF. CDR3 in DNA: TGTGCCAGTAGTAAAGGGACTCCCTACGAGCAGTACTTC.

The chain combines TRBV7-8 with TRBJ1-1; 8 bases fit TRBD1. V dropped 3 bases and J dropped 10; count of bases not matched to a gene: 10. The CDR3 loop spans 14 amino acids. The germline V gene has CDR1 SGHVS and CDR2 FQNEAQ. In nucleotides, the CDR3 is TGTGCCAGCAGCTTGAGTCAGGGGGCCGTTGGAGCTTTCTTT. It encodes CASSLSQGAVGAFF.

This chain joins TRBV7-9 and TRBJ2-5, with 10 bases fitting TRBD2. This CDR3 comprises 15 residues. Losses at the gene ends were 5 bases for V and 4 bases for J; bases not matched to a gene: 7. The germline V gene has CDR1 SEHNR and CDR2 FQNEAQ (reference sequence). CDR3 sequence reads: CASSVSLAGVETQYF. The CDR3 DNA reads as TGTGCCAGCAGCGTCTCCCTAGCGGGGGTAGAGACCCAGTACTTC.

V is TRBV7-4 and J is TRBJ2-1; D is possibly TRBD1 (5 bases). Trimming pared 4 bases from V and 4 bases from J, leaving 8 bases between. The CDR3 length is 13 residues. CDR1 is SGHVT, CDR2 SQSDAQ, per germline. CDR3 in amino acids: CASSSRQYNEQFF. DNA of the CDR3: TGTGCCAGCAGCTCCCGACAGTACAATGAGCAGTTCTTC.

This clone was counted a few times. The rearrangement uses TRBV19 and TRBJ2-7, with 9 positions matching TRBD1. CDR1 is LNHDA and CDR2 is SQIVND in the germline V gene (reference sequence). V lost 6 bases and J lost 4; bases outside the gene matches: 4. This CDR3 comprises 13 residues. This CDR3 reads CASRQGAAYEQYF. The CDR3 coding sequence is TGTGCCAGTAGACAGGGGGCGGCGTACGAGCAGTACTTC.